A selection of T cell receptor beta chains follows, all from one sample in a study of blood T cells in healthy people across ages. MiXCR, run by TCRdb on the 5' RACE reads, gives a single entry per CDR3 protein. The data show roughly 2 million distinct CDR3 sequences, about 50% seen once. Sequencing was performed on blood. The receptor set was obtained from a woman aged 40-49 years in good health. Both conserved end residues are part of each CDR3. A D gene is named only where the DNA matches it firmly. Where a row states a size, it is once, few, many or the class of an expanded clone; other rows omit it.

TRBV6-2/TRBV6-3	-	-	TRBJ2-5	CASSYSKKKPRPKETQYF	TGTGCCAGCAGTTACTCGAAGAAGAAACCACGACCTAAAGAGACCCAGTACTTC
TRBV28	-	-	TRBJ2-3	CASRFSGLDTQYF	TGTGCCAGCAGATTCTCAGGGTTGGATACGCAGTATTTT
TRBV6-5	-	-	TRBJ1-5	CASSYSELQPQHF	TGTGCCAGCAGTTACTCGGAACTCCAGCCCCAGCATTTT
TRBV13	-	TRBD1	TRBJ2-5	CASSLEPGTGNEQYF	TGTGCCAGCAGCTTAGAACCCGGGACAGGCAATGAGCAGTACTTC
TRBV20-1	-	-	TRBJ1-1	CSAAGIGAFF	TGCAGTGCTGCAGGGATAGGAGCTTTCTTT
TRBV7-2	-	TRBD2	TRBJ2-5	CASSPSGGFSGETQYF	TGTGCCAGCAGTCCTAGCGGGGGGTTTAGTGGAGAGACCCAGTACTTC
TRBV29-1	few	TRBD1	TRBJ2-3	CSVPRTGGFTDTQYF	TGCAGCGTACCTCGGACAGGGGGATTCACAGATACGCAGTATTTT
TRBV4-1	once	TRBD1	TRBJ1-1	CASSIDRVIWEENTEAFF	TGCGCCAGCAGTATAGACAGGGTAATATGGGAAGAGAACACTGAAGCTTTCTTT
TRBV5-1	-	TRBD1	TRBJ2-1	CASSLAGRGPSYNEQFF	TGCGCCAGCAGCTTGGCGGGCAGGGGGCCTTCCTACAATGAGCAGTTCTTC
TRBV9	-	-	TRBJ2-3	CASSATRLTDTQYF	TGTGCCAGCAGCGCTACGAGGCTGACAGATACGCAGTATTTT